This T cell receptor (beta chain) was retrieved from a study of identical twins. Study-wide results and caveats: The abundant beta clonotypes from cord blood had fewer insertions, and memory repertoires had none of this.

Germline loops: CDR1 SGHRS, CDR2 YFSETQ. Trimming removed 0 bases from V and 3 bases from J, with 14 bases in between. The CDR3 is 16 residues long. TCRdb re-analysed the 5' RACE reads in MiXCR, keeping a single row per CDR3 protein. The profile shows 450,000 or so distinct CDR3 sequences, roughly an eighth of them singletons. This clonotype occurred many times. Its specificity is unknown. This same sample was also part of a study on yellow fever vaccine responses in identical twins. That report adds: Twins' vaccine T cell responses reportedly seemed partly convergent and partly personalized.

This receptor was obtained from a woman aged 18-35 years in good health. Sequenced input: CD4+ T cells sorted from blood. The rearrangement joins TRBV5-1 to TRBJ2-3; D is unclear. CDR3 bases: TGCGCCAGCAGCTTGGCCTCCTCCGGGCTGACAGATACGCAGTATTTT. This codes for CASSLASSGLTDTQYF.